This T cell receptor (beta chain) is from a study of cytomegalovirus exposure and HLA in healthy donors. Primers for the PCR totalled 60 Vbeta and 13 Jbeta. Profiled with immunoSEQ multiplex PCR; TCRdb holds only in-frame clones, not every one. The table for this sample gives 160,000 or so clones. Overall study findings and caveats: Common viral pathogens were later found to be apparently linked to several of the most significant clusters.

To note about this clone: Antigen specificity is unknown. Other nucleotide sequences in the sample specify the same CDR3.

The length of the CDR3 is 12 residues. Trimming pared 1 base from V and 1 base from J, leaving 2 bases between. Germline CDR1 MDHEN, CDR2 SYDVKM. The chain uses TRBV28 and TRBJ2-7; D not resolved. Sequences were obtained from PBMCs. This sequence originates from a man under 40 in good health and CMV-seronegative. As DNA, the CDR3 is TGTGCCAGCAGTTTATCGTCCTACGAGCAGTACTTC. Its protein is CASSLSSYEQYF.